The sequence of this TCR beta chain was determined in a study of shared clonotypes between healthy human individuals. Genomic DNA of every subset was divided equally among multiple immunoSEQ plates. The table came from immunoSEQ multiplex PCR; TCRdb's copy has only in-frame clones and leaves some out. This sample has more than 2,000,000 clones, with 80% to 95% found just once. Turning to this clone: Its antigen is undetermined.

CDR1 SGHRS and CDR2 YFSETQ come from the germline V gene. The length of the CDR3 is 15 residues. V gave up 0 bases and J gave up 1 base, with 8 bases separating them. Findings of the study overall: Rarefaction demonstrated incomplete sorted-subset sequencing despite large depth. Only blood samples were collected, and tissue repertoires likely differ.

The specimen was naive CD4+ T cells from PBMCs. Subset in this sample: CD45RA+ positively selected. The chain uses TRBV5-1 and TRBJ2-1; D possibly corresponds to TRBD1 (5 bases). The receptor's source is a man younger than 35 in good health. Some clones in this sample may be carry-over from other donors' samples. The CDR3 protein is CASSLVQASYNEQFF. The CDR3 coding sequence is TGCGCCAGCAGCTTGGTACAGGCATCCTACAATGAGCAGTTCTTC.